This T cell receptor beta chain was sequenced in a study of T-cell reconstitution after alpha-beta-depleted transplantation in children. Only a few counts were recorded for this clonotype. During its preparation, the TCRbeta library received unique molecular identifiers. TCRdb re-called the PCR reads with MiXCR, one entry per CDR3 protein. Seen here are 500,000 to 600,000 distinct CDR3 sequences, 30% to 35% observed once, and the top ten hold more than 2%. The germline gives CDR1 SGHDT, CDR2 YYEEEE. After removal of 4 bases from V and 11 bases from J, the junction contained 10 bases not matched to a gene. The CDR3 is made up of 13 amino acids.

The sample here was PBMCs from the stem cell graft donor, taken from the stem cell graft. The clonotype was recovered from a human donor who donated a stem cell graft to a child with aplastic anemia. The chain uses TRBV5-6 and TRBJ1-1, with TRBD1 matching over 8 bases. The CDR3 is CASSDGQGSRAFF. The CDR3 coding sequence is TGTGCCAGCAGCGATGGACAGGGATCTAGGGCTTTCTTT.